This T cell receptor (beta chain) derives from a study of early T cells in non-severe SARS-CoV-2 infection. Study in general: With bulk RNA from unsorted whole blood as input, sequencing yielded unpaired chains.

Unique molecular identifiers tagged individual cDNA molecules. TCRdb used MiXCR to reprocess the 5' RACE reads, holding one entry per CDR3 protein. The sample records some 45,000 distinct CDR3 sequences, roughly 4% being singletons. Study conclusions and caveats: Anti-spike CD8 specificities were favored by VDJdb matching, whose results missed private and CD4 specificities.

This clonotype has at least ten counts. Its antigen is as yet unknown. Sequencing used whole blood. This sequence was found in an adult who was a healthcare worker with PCR-confirmed SARS-CoV-2 infection or an uninfected control (not recorded which).

The CDR3 DNA reads as TGTGCCAGCAGCTTTGCGGGGGCAGGCAATCAGCCCCAGCATTTT. This sequence encodes CASSFAGAGNQPQHF. The V and J genes are TRBV7-9 and TRBJ1-5; perhaps TRBD1 as D (6 bases). Trimming took 3 bases from V and 2 from J, leaving 11 bases between them. Germline CDR1 is SEHNR and CDR2 is FQNEAQ (reference sequence). This CDR3 is built from 15 residues.